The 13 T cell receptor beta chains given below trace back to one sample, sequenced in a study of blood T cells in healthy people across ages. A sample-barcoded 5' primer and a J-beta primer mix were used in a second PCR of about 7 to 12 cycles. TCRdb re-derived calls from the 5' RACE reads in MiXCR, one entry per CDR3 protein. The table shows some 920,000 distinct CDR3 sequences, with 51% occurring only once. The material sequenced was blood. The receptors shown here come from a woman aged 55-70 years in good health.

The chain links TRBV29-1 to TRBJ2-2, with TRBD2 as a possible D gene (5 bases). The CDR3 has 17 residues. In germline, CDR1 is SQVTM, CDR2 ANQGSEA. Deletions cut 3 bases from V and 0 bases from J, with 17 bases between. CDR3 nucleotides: TGCAGCGTTGAGGAGAGAGACTATTCCGCGAACACCGGGGAGCTGTTTTTT. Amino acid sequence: CSVEERDYSANTGELFF.

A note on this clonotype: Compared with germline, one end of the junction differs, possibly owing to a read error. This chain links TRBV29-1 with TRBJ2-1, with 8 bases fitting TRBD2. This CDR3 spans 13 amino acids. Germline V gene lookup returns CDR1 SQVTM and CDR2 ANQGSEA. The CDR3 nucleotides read TGCAGCGCCGGCGGGGGGACCTACAATGAGCGGTTCTTC. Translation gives CSAGGGTYNERFF.

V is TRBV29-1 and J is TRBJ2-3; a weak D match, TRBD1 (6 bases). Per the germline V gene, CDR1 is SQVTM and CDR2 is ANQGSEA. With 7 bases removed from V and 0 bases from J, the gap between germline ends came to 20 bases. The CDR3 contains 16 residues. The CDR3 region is CSAGQNLFASTDTQYF. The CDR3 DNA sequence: TGCAGCGCAGGACAGAACCTCTTCGCTAGCACAGATACGCAGTATTTT.

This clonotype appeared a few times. The CDR3 region is CASSLIMPYEQYF. DNA of the CDR3: TGTGCCAGCAGTTTGATTATGCCCTACGAGCAGTACTTC. The V and J genes are TRBV28 and TRBJ2-7; D is unresolved. V lost 3 bases, J lost 2 bases, and 8 bases lay in between. Germline CDR1 is MDHEN and CDR2 is SYDVKM. The CDR3 has 13 residues.

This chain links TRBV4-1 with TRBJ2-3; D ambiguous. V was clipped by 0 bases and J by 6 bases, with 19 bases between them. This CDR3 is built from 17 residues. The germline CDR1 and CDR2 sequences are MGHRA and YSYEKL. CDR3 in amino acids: CASSQETPGGPGDTQYF. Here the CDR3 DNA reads TGCGCCAGCAGCCAAGAAACCCCTGGTGGGCCCGGCGATACGCAGTATTTT.

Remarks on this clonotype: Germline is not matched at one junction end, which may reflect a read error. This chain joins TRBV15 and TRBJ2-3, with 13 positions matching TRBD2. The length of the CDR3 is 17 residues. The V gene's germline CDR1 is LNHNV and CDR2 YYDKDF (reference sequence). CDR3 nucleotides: TGTGCCACCAGCATCAGACTAGCGGGAGGCCCCACAGATGCGCAGTATTTT. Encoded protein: CATSIRLAGGPTDAQYF.

In DNA form, the CDR3 reads TGTGCCAGCAGTTACAGGGGGATATGGAATGAGCAGTTCTTC. Amino acids: CASSYRGIWNEQFF. The rearrangement joins TRBV6-5 to TRBJ2-1; TRBD1 is a possible D gene (6 bases). Per germline, CDR1 MNHEY and CDR2 SVGAGI. V was trimmed by 2 bases and J by 7 bases, leaving 12 bases between them. The CDR3 runs to 14 residues.

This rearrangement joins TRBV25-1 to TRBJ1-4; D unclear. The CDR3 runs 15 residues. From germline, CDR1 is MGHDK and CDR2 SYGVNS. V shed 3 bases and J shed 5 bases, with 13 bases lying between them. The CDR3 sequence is CASSDSGVGNEKLFF. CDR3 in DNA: TGTGCCAGCAGTGATTCCGGGGTGGGGAATGAAAAACTGTTTTTT.

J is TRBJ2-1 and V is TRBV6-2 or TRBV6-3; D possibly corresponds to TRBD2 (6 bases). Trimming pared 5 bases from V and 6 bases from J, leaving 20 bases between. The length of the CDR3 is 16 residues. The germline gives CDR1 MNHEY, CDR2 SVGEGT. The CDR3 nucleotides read TGTGCCAGCAGTCCACGGGGCCGGAAGGGACTCAATGAGCAGTTCTTC. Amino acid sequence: CASSPRGRKGLNEQFF.

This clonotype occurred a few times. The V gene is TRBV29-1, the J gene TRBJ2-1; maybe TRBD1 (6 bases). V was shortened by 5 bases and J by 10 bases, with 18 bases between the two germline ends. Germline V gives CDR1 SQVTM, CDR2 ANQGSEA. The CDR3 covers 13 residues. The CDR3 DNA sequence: TGCAGCGTTCTTCGGGACGGAAGGGGGGAGCAGTTCTTC. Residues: CSVLRDGRGEQFF.

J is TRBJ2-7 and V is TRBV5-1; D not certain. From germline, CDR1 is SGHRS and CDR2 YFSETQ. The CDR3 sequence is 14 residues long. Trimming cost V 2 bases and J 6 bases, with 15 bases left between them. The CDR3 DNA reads TGCGCCAGCAGCTTTATTGACGGAACCGGCGAGCAGTACTTC. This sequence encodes CASSFIDGTGEQYF.

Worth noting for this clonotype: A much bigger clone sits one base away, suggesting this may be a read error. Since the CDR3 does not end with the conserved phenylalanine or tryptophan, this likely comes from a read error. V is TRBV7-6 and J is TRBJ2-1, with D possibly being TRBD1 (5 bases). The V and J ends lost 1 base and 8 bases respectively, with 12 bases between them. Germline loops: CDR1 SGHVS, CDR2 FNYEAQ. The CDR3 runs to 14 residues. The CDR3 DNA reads TGTGCCAGCAGCTTAGATCCAGGGTACGATGAGCAGTTCATC. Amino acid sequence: CASSLDPGYDEQFI.

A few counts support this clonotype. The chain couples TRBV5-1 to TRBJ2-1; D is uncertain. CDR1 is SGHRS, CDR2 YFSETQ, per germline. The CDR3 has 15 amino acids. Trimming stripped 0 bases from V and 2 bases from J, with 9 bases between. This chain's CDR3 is CASSLEGPPYNEQFF. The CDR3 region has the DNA TGCGCCAGCAGCTTGGAAGGGCCCCCCTACAATGAGCAGTTCTTC.